The 30 T cell receptor beta chains reported below all come from one sample, sequenced in a study of patients and donors after allogeneic stem cell transplantation (dated by TCRdb to the early 2020s). The library relied on RT-PCR. These reads were obtained on a NextSeq 550. Using fastp at Q25 and MiXCR, TCRdb reprocessed the public reads and kept productive beta chains. Each entry merges the rows of one CDR3 protein and shows their most common DNA and genes. Here the sample has 800,000 to 1,000,000 distinct CDR3 sequences; under 20% occur a single time. Clones ranked in the top ten supply 6% of the sample. Sequenced material: blood, either unsorted or a sorted T cell fraction (not recorded which). The receptors come from a human donor who was either an allogeneic HSCT recipient or a stem cell or donor lymphocyte infusion donor (not recorded which). It is not recorded whose cells these are; they may come from a transplant donor.

This clonotype was observed a few times. The genes are TRBV7-2 and TRBJ2-1, with TRBD2 as a possible D gene (5 bases). Trimming took off 3 bases at V and 7 bases at J, with 13 bases between the two ends. This CDR3 is built from 14 residues. Germline V gives CDR1 SGHTA, CDR2 FQGNSA. The CDR3 here is CASSFESPGNEQFF. The DNA for the CDR3 is TGTGCCAGCAGCTTTGAGTCTCCGGGGAATGAGCAGTTCTTC.

The chain carries TRBV27 and TRBJ2-5; TRBD1 might be the D (5 bases). V lost 0 bases and J lost 2, with 10 bases in between. The CDR3 is 15 amino acids. Germline lookup yields CDR1 MNHEY and CDR2 SMNVEV (reference sequence). CDR3 residues: CASSLSRQKQETQYF. CDR3 in DNA: TGTGCCAGCAGTTTATCGAGACAGAAACAAGAGACCCAGTACTTC.

In this sample, this clonotype turned up a few times. The chain couples TRBV7-8 to TRBJ2-4, with a possible D match to TRBD2 (5 bases). This CDR3 comprises 15 residues. Trimming removed 4 bases at V and 1 base at J, with 11 bases between. CDR1 is SGHVS and CDR2 is FQNEAQ in the germline V gene. The CDR3 loop is CASSSTWEAKNIQYF. The CDR3 DNA reads TGTGCCAGCAGCTCAACCTGGGAGGCCAAAAACATTCAGTACTTC.

The V and J genes are TRBV12-5 and TRBJ2-1; D may be TRBD2 (6 bases). Trimming left V 2 bases short and J 8 bases short, with 13 bases between. Germline CDR1 reads LGHNT; CDR2 reads FRNRAP. CDR3 length: 14 amino acids. CDR3 sequence reads: CASGLLPGDDEQFF. In DNA, the CDR3 is TGTGCTAGTGGTTTGCTTCCGGGAGACGATGAGCAGTTCTTC. The full variable domain, its missing parts supplied by reference TRBV12-5 and TRBJ2-1, is DARVTQTPRHKVTEMGQEVTMRCQPILGHNTVFWYRQTMMQGLELLAYFRNRAPLDDSGMPKDRFSAEMPDATLATLKIQPSEPRDSAVYFCASGLLPGDDEQFFGPGTRLTVL.

J is TRBJ1-2 and V is TRBV13; tentatively, D is TRBD1 (6 bases). The germline CDR1 and CDR2 sequences are PRHDT and FYEKMQ (reference sequence). The CDR3 consists of 15 residues. Trimming removed 0 bases from V and 4 bases from J, with 12 bases in between. The CDR3 DNA reads TGTGCCAGCAGCTTAGGGTTGGAACAGGGCTATGGCTACACCTTC. Translating gives CASSLGLEQGYGYTF. Full variable domain (missing parts from reference TRBV13 and TRBJ1-2): AAGVIQSPRHLIKEKRETATLKCYPIPRHDTVYWYQQGPGQDPQFLISFYEKMQSDKGSIPDRFSAQQFSDYHSELNMSSLELGDSALYFCASSLGLEQGYGYTFGSGTRLTVV.

The J gene is TRBJ1-2, the V gene TRBV30; possibly TRBD1 for D (6 bases). Germline V gives CDR1 GTSNPN, CDR2 SVGIG (reference sequence). The length of the CDR3 is 10 residues. V was cut by 4 bases and J by 8 bases, with 8 bases left in between. Written as DNA, the CDR3 is TGTGCCTGGAAGCAGGGGGGCTACACCTTC. Its protein product is CAWKQGGYTF.

This clonotype was seen many times. The gene calls are TRBV5-1 and TRBJ1-5, with a possible D match to TRBD1 (5 bases). Germline V CDR1 and CDR2: SGHRS, YFSETQ. The germline V and J ends were trimmed by 0 bases and 1 base, with 8 bases remaining between them. CDR3 length equals 15 residues. CDR3 sequence (DNA): TGCGCCAGCAGCTTGGGGGGGACGAGCAATCAGCCCCAGCATTTT. It encodes CASSLGGTSNQPQHF.

This clonotype showed up just a few times. This chain connects TRBV12-3 or TRBV12-4 to TRBJ2-5, with D maybe TRBD2 (5 bases). The CDR3 sequence is 13 residues long. V was pared by 7 bases and J by 4 bases, with 13 bases between. The CDR3 spells CASTYGKTETQYF. CDR3 nucleotides: TGTGCCAGCACCTACGGGAAAACAGAGACCCAGTACTTC.

This sequence joins TRBV3-1 and TRBJ1-2; D is undetermined. The length of the CDR3 is 15 residues. The germline CDR1 and CDR2 sequences are LGHDT and YNNKEL (reference sequence). Trimming shortened V by 1 base and J by 6 bases, and 15 bases separated the two germline ends. Here the CDR3 DNA reads TGTGCCAGCAGCCAAGTTCGGCCGGGGAGCCATGGCTACACCTTC. It encodes CASSQVRPGSHGYTF.

There are many counts of this clonotype. The gene calls are TRBV12-3 or TRBV12-4 and TRBJ1-4; D gene ambiguous. Trimming shortened V by 7 bases and J by 6 bases, and 9 bases separated the two germline ends. This CDR3 has 12 amino acids. The CDR3 loop reads CASTKVYEKLFF. CDR3 in DNA: TGTGCCAGCACGAAGGTGTATGAAAAACTGTTTTTT.

The CDR3 reads CASTEGGAGELFF. DNA of the CDR3: TGTGCCAGCACTGAAGGCGGGGCCGGGGAGCTGTTTTTT. The V call is TRBV12-3 or TRBV12-4, the J call TRBJ2-2; D may be TRBD2 (6 bases). V lost 7 bases and J lost 6, with 12 bases in between. The CDR3 runs 13 residues.

The table lists this clonotype with many counts. The CDR3 bases are TGTGCCAGCAGTCTCTCACTAGCGGGGGCCTTGAACACCGGGGAGCTGTTTTTT. Translated: CASSLSLAGALNTGELFF. The chain recombines TRBV12-3 or TRBV12-4 with TRBJ2-2, with 11 bases identical to TRBD2. Trimming cost V 5 bases and J 1 base; bases outside gene matches: 9. The CDR3 has 18 residues.

This clonotype was counted a few times. This chain joins TRBV25-1 and TRBJ2-3, with D possibly TRBD2 on 5 matching bases. CDR1 and CDR2 from the germline V gene are MGHDK and SYGVNS. The CDR3 is 13 residues long. With 4 bases removed from V and 9 bases from J, the gap between germline ends came to 14 bases. In DNA form, the CDR3 reads TGTGCCAGCAGTGCGGCCGGGGTGACGACGCAGTATTTT. Translated: CASSAAGVTTQYF.

This clonotype has a handful of counts. The chain joins TRBV12-3 or TRBV12-4 to TRBJ2-1, with D possibly being TRBD1 (6 bases). CDR3 length equals 16 residues. V was shortened by 6 bases and J by 0 bases, with 15 bases between the two germline ends. In nucleotides, the CDR3 is TGTGCCAGCAGACCCCGACAGGAGAGCTCCTACAATGAGCAGTTCTTC. Its protein is CASRPRQESSYNEQFF.

The rearrangement uses TRBV6-1 and TRBJ2-7; possibly TRBD1 or TRBD2 for D (6 bases each). The V gene lost 6 bases and the J gene lost 3 bases, with 21 bases spanning the gap. The CDR3 has 16 amino acids. Germline CDR1 and CDR2: MNHNS and SASEGT. The DNA for the CDR3 is TGTGCCAGCAGCCAAGACAGGTCCGGGGGCTTCTACGAGCAGTACTTC. As protein: CASSQDRSGGFYEQYF.

This clonotype was counted only a few times. The gene calls are TRBV20-1 and TRBJ1-3; D is undetermined. CDR3 length: 14 amino acids. Germline CDR1 DFQATT, CDR2 SNEGSKA (reference sequence). Trimming stripped 2 bases from V and 0 bases from J, with 8 bases between. For the CDR3, the DNA is TGCAGTGCTAGACGCGGTCGCTCTGGAAACACCATATATTTT. Protein sequence: CSARRGRSGNTIYF.

V usage is TRBV2 and J usage is TRBJ2-1; a possible D gene is TRBD1 (6 bases). CDR1 is SNHLY and CDR2 is FYNNEI in the germline V gene. CDR3 length: 13 amino acids. CDR3 loop: CAKTGSSYNEQFF. CDR3 DNA sequence: TGTGCAAAGACAGGCAGCTCCTACAATGAGCAGTTCTTC.

The chain couples TRBV5-6 to TRBJ1-5; D not certain. Germline V gives CDR1 SGHDT, CDR2 YYEEEE. The length of the CDR3 is 15 residues. V was trimmed by 0 bases and J by 1 base, leaving 8 bases between them. CDR3: CASSLGRPSNQPQHF. As DNA, the CDR3 is TGTGCCAGCAGCTTGGGACGGCCCAGCAATCAGCCCCAGCATTTT.

The gene calls are TRBV9 and TRBJ2-5; perhaps TRBD2 as D (6 bases). Germline assignment: CDR1 SGDLS and CDR2 YYNGEE. Trimming removed 6 bases at V and 1 base at J, with 13 bases between. The CDR3 consists of 14 residues. CDR3 amino acids: CASTGGPSQETQYF. For the CDR3, the DNA is TGTGCCAGCACCGGGGGACCCTCCCAAGAGACCCAGTACTTC. The entire variable domain, with the rest obtained from reference TRBV9 and TRBJ2-5, is as follows: DSGVTQTPKHLITATGQRVTLRCSPRSGDLSVYWYQQSLDQGLQFLIQYYNGEERAKGNILERFSAQQFPDLHSELNLSSLELGDSALYFCASTGGPSQETQYFGPGTRLLVL.

This clonotype was observed a few times. V usage is TRBV2 and J usage is TRBJ2-5; weak D call: TRBD1 (5 bases). V dropped 8 bases and J dropped 3 bases, with 7 bases sitting between them. Germline CDR1 SNHLY, CDR2 FYNNEI. The CDR3 totals 11 residues. CDR3 in amino acids: CASGAEETQYF. CDR3 DNA: TGTGCCAGCGGGGCAGAAGAGACCCAGTACTTC.

This clonotype was counted between two and nine times. The chain has TRBV30 and TRBJ1-5, with a weak D call TRBD1 (5 bases). CDR1 is GTSNPN and CDR2 is SVGIG in the germline V gene (reference sequence). There are 12 residues in the CDR3. Trimming shortened V by 3 bases and J by 6 bases, and 9 bases separated the two germline ends. The CDR3 sequence: CAWSRGGQPQHF. CDR3 in DNA: TGTGCCTGGAGCCGGGGGGGTCAGCCCCAGCATTTT.

The rearrangement uses TRBV11-2 and TRBJ1-4, with a weak D call TRBD1 (5 bases). Germline CDR1 SGHAT, CDR2 FQNNGV. This CDR3 spans 16 amino acids. V was shortened by 5 bases and J by 3 bases, with 16 bases between the two germline ends. This CDR3 reads CASSPRWGESNEKLFF. For the CDR3, the DNA is TGTGCCAGCAGCCCGCGGTGGGGGGAGTCTAATGAAAAACTGTTTTTT.

This clonotype was detected a few times. The chain has TRBV4-2 and TRBJ2-7, with D tentatively TRBD1 or TRBD2 (5 bases each). The germline V gene has CDR1 LGHNA and CDR2 YNFKEQ. This CDR3 has 17 amino acids. Trimming shortened V by 5 bases and J by 4 bases, and 24 bases separated the two germline ends. CDR3 sequence reads: CASSDGHGRASTYEQYF. DNA of the CDR3: TGTGCCAGCAGCGATGGACATGGGCGGGCTAGCACGTACGAGCAGTACTTC.

CDR3 nucleotides: TGTGCCAGCAGTCCACCCTCGGCGCTAGTTAAGACAGATACGCAGTATTTT. This sequence encodes CASSPPSALVKTDTQYF. J is TRBJ2-3 and V is TRBV12-3 or TRBV12-4; no reliable D call. This CDR3 comprises 17 residues. The V and J ends lost 5 bases and 3 bases respectively, with 21 bases between them.

This clonotype appeared a few times. J is TRBJ1-1 and V is TRBV7-2, with D tentatively TRBD1 (5 bases). Germline CDR1 and CDR2: SGHTA and FQGNSA. The CDR3 has 15 residues. Trimming removed 0 bases from V and 2 bases from J, with 10 bases in between. This chain's CDR3 is CASSLARGVNTEAFF. The CDR3 DNA sequence: TGTGCCAGCAGCTTAGCCCGGGGGGTCAACACTGAAGCTTTCTTT.

The chain combines TRBV15 with TRBJ2-7; 8 nucleotides align to TRBD1. CDR1 is LNHNV and CDR2 is YYDKDF in the germline V gene (reference sequence). V trimming: 3 bases; J trimming: 0 bases; junction bases outside the gene matches: 4. The CDR3 is 15 amino acids. This chain's CDR3 is CATSRTGESSYEQYF. DNA for the CDR3: TGTGCCACCAGCAGGACAGGGGAAAGCTCCTACGAGCAGTACTTC. The full variable domain, in which reference TRBV15 and TRBJ2-7 provide the parts outside the CDR3, is DAMVIQNPRYQVTQFGKPVTLSCSQTLNHNVMYWYQQKSSQAPKLLFHYYDKDFNNEADTPDNFQSRRPNTSFCFLDIRSPGLGDTAMYLCATSRTGESSYEQYFGPGTRLTVT.

This clonotype was seen only a few times. The rearrangement uses TRBV5-1 and TRBJ2-1; D is unclear. CDR1 is SGHRS, CDR2 YFSETQ, per germline. V lost 4 bases, J lost 6 bases, and 14 bases lay in between. The CDR3 loop spans 14 amino acids. The CDR3, as DNA: TGCGCCAGCAGCACCCCAAGCGCTATCAATGAGCAGTTCTTC. Protein product: CASSTPSAINEQFF.

There are a few counts of this clonotype. This chain joins TRBV5-1 and TRBJ1-1; D might be TRBD1 (6 bases). CDR1 and CDR2 from the germline V gene are SGHRS and YFSETQ. Trimming left V 6 bases short and J 1 base short, with 10 bases between. The CDR3 loop spans 13 amino acids. The CDR3 region is CASIARGNTEAFF. The CDR3 DNA sequence: TGCGCCAGCATCGCCAGGGGGAACACTGAAGCTTTCTTT.

This clonotype was seen more than once but under ten times. This chain uses TRBV5-4 with TRBJ2-2, with 8 nucleotides matching TRBD1. This CDR3 region has 16 residues. From germline, CDR1 is SGHNT and CDR2 YYREEE (reference sequence). V dropped 4 bases and J dropped 0; count of bases not matched to a gene: 5. The DNA of the CDR3 is TGTGCCAGCAGCCCCCGGACAGGGTCGAACACCGGGGAGCTGTTTTTT. Encoded protein: CASSPRTGSNTGELFF. Full variable domain (rest looked up from reference TRBV5-4 and TRBJ2-2): ETGVTQSPTHLIKTRGQQVTLRCSSQSGHNTVSWYQQALGQGPQFIFQYYREEENGRGNFPPRFSGLQFPNYSSELNVNALELDDSALYLCASSPRTGSNTGELFFGEGSRLTVL.

The genes are TRBV7-9 and TRBJ1-4; no firm D call. Germline V gene data show CDR1 as SEHNR and CDR2 as FQNEAQ (reference sequence). This CDR3 comprises 14 residues. With 7 bases removed from V and 0 bases from J, the gap between germline ends came to 9 bases. The CDR3 loop reads CASIKSATNEKLFF. The CDR3 DNA follows: TGTGCCAGCATCAAGTCCGCAACTAATGAAAAACTGTTTTTT.